This T cell receptor beta chain is from a study of blood T cell repertoires in COVID-19. Looking at the study overall: COVID-19 samples from acute and convalescent phases originated in the United States, Italy and Spain. PBMCs, B-cell-depleted T cells, or T cells provided the cDNA or gDNA that made up the material.

Original processing methods: Amplification from reference gene primers served as the basis for estimated nucleated cell counts. Here immunoSEQ multiplex PCR was the method, and the copy in TCRdb shows in-frame clones only, minus some. The DNA gave D and trimming, while V, J and clone size come from that table. Of approximately 150,000 clones listed, approximately 88% were seen once; the top ten hold more than 1.4%. CDR1 and CDR2 (germline): KGHDR, SFDVKD. V was trimmed by 11 bases and J by 4 bases, leaving 16 bases between them. The CDR3 is 13 amino acids. The sequencing input was peripheral blood. This receptor was identified in a man in his sixties with acute or convalescent COVID-19. The chain uses TRBV24-1 and TRBJ2-5; maybe TRBD1 (6 bases). CDR3 nucleotide sequence: TGTGCCATACAGGGTGGATTCGGAGAGACCCAGTACTTC. Residues: CAIQGGFGETQYF.